This TCR beta chain comes out of a study of T cells in Graves' hyperthyroidism and ophthalmopathy. Study-wide findings and caveats: A model of 13 V-J features distinguished ophthalmopathy from stable hyperthyroidism.

RNA transcripts were the template for amplifying TCR beta CDR3 regions. Using the HTBI primer set, a first-round RT-PCR was run on the TCR CDR3. TCRdb used MiXCR to reprocess the multiplex PCR reads, holding one entry per CDR3 protein. Of about 280,000 distinct CDR3 sequences in the sample, less than 30% were seen once. Details on this clonotype: Its target is unknown.

Germline V gives CDR1 DFQATT, CDR2 SNEGSKA (reference sequence). V shed 0 bases, J shed 4 bases, and the junction held 7 bases outside the gene matches. The CDR3 covers 17 residues. The chain is built from TRBV20-1 and TRBJ2-5, with 14 bases that match TRBD2. Sequences were obtained from blood. This receptor was identified in a man aged 35 to 55 with Graves' hyperthyroidism that later progressed to Graves' ophthalmopathy. DNA for the CDR3: TGCAGTGCTAGAGATTACGGACTAGCGGGAGGATCAGAGACCCAGTACTTC. This encodes CSARDYGLAGGSETQYF.